This TCR beta chain was observed in a study of T cell clonality in common variable immunodeficiency. With V trimmed by 1 base and J by 2 bases, 4 bases remained unmatched. Germline CDR1 and CDR2: SGHTA and FQGTGA. This CDR3 has 15 amino acids. Broader study findings: Common variable immunodeficiency TCR beta sequences reportedly had fewer deletions and N-nucleotide insertions.

The data were produced by immunoSEQ multiplex PCR, yet TCRdb's version contains in-frame clones alone and is incomplete. The sample shows about 26,000 clones, none of them appearing just once. This clone has a count of ten or more. Its specificity is unknown. The read falls 3 residues short of the CDR3 end, and the missing part is taken from the germline J gene. The sequencing sample was made of peripheral blood mononuclear cells. This sequence originates from a human donor with common variable immunodeficiency. This chain connects TRBV7-3 to TRBJ2-7; TRBD2 aligns across 8 bases. The CDR3 bases that were read are TGTGCCAGCAGCTTAAATTTCGGGGGGGCCTACGAG. Residues: CASSLNFGGAYE. The full CDR3 sequence reads CASSLNFGGAYEQYF.